One and the same sample provided the 14 T cell receptor beta chains below, sequenced in a study of cytomegalovirus exposure and HLA in healthy donors (dated by TCRdb to between 2016 and 2019). The method was the immunoSEQ multiplex PCR assay. For the multiplex PCR, a mixture combining 60 forward primers for TCR Vbeta segments and 13 reverse primers for TCR Jbeta segments was used. TCRdb took this table from immuneACCESS and kept in-frame rearrangements with V and J called. Such tables lack part of the clones; where checked against another copy, unresolved V genes explain under half of the gap, and the rest is unexplained. For this sample there are 110,000 to 150,000 clones; around two thirds appear just once. The ten largest clonotypes hold 2% to 2.5% of the sample. What was sequenced was PBMCs. These receptor sequences come from an older woman in good health and CMV-seropositive.

This clone was seen a few times. V usage is TRBV4-1 and J usage is TRBJ2-3, with TRBD2 matching 13 bases. The V and J ends lost 4 bases and 6 bases, in that order; junction bases with no gene match: 4. The CDR3 has 15 amino acids. The germline V gene has CDR1 MGHRA and CDR2 YSYEKL. The CDR3 DNA follows: TGCGCCAGCAGCCCGGGACTAGCGGGAAGGGATACGCAGTATTTT. This codes for CASSPGLAGRDTQYF.

The chain combines TRBV29-1 with TRBJ2-4; D is undetermined. The CDR3 length is 13 residues. CDR1 SQVTM and CDR2 ANQGSEA come from the germline V gene. V was clipped by 6 bases and J by 5 bases, with 14 bases between them. The CDR3 region is CSVRKFPENIQYF. The CDR3 DNA reads TGCAGCGTCCGAAAATTCCCAGAAAACATTCAGTACTTC.

The genes are TRBV4-1 and TRBJ1-2; the D gene is possibly TRBD1 (6 bases). The V gene lost 4 bases and the J gene lost 0 bases, with 9 bases spanning the gap. Germline-derived CDR1 and CDR2 are MGHRA and YSYEKL. This CDR3 comprises 14 residues. The CDR3 here is CASSPQGSNYGYTF. The CDR3 nucleotides are TGCGCCAGCAGCCCACAGGGATCTAACTATGGCTACACCTTC.

The chain couples TRBV6-1 to TRBJ2-5, with a tentative D call TRBD2 (7 bases). This CDR3 is built from 14 residues. Per the germline V gene, CDR1 is MNHNS and CDR2 is SASEGT. V gave up 5 bases and J gave up 1 base, with 11 bases separating them. CDR3 sequence (DNA): TGTGCCAGCAGTAGCGGGACATCCCAAGAGACCCAGTACTTC. Translated, it gives CASSSGTSQETQYF.

The V call is TRBV28, the J call TRBJ1-1, with a possible D match to TRBD1 (5 bases). The V gene's germline CDR1 is MDHEN and CDR2 SYDVKM. The CDR3 covers 16 residues. V lost 6 bases and J lost 1, with 18 bases in between. This CDR3 reads CASSPGVSGGNTEAFF. The CDR3 DNA follows: TGTGCCAGCAGCCCCGGGGTGTCCGGGGGGAACACTGAAGCTTTCTTT.

The chain has TRBV28 and TRBJ1-2; 7 nucleotides match TRBD1. The CDR3 totals 14 residues. The V gene's germline CDR1 is MDHEN and CDR2 SYDVKM. V trimming: 10 bases; J trimming: 0 bases; junction bases outside the gene matches: 8. For the CDR3, the DNA is TGTGCCATCCCTGGGACAGTCACTAACTATGGCTACACCTTC. Its translation: CAIPGTVTNYGYTF.

CDR3 nucleotides: TGTGCCAGCAAGGACAGGGTAGCGGAGGACTCCTACGAGCAGTACTTC. This codes for CASKDRVAEDSYEQYF. The V gene is TRBV27, the J gene TRBJ2-7; 8 bases map to TRBD1. Germline V lookup: CDR1 MNHEY, CDR2 SMNVEV (reference sequence). The CDR3 is 16 residues long. V was pared by 7 bases and J by 0 bases, with 11 bases of the junction left unmatched.

This clone was found a few times. The chain employs TRBV5-6 and TRBJ2-3; 8 bases are a match to TRBD1. Unmatched junction bases numbered 5, after V lost 4 bases and J lost 1 base. From germline, CDR1 is SGHDT and CDR2 YYEEEE. This CDR3 contains 15 residues. CDR3 loop: CASSLPGQGTDTQYF. The CDR3, as DNA: TGTGCCAGCAGCCTGCCGGGACAGGGCACAGATACGCAGTATTTT.

The rearrangement joins TRBV4-1 to TRBJ2-7, with 7 nucleotides matching TRBD2. CDR3 size: 16 residues. J lost 0 bases, V lost 0 bases, and 5 bases had no gene match. Germline V gives CDR1 MGHRA, CDR2 YSYEKL. As DNA, the CDR3 is TGCGCCAGCAGCCAAGATCTCGCTAGCGGCTCCTACGAGCAGTACTTC. Its protein is CASSQDLASGSYEQYF.

This sequence joins TRBV5-1 and TRBJ2-1; D may be TRBD2 (6 bases). This CDR3 contains 16 residues. Germline CDR1 reads SGHRS; CDR2 reads YFSETQ. V gave up 0 bases and J gave up 2 bases, with 12 bases separating them. The CDR3 sequence: CASSLGSSGPYNEQFF. CDR3 coding DNA: TGCGCCAGCAGCTTGGGTTCCAGCGGGCCCTACAATGAGCAGTTCTTC.

This clone was seen more than once but under ten times. V is TRBV5-1 and J is TRBJ1-1; 8 bases align to TRBD1. Looked up from germline, CDR1 is SGHRS and CDR2 is YFSETQ. CDR3 length equals 14 residues. V dropped 0 bases and J dropped 4; count of bases not matched to a gene: 2. CDR3 sequence reads: CASSLDQGATEAFF. DNA of the CDR3: TGCGCCAGCAGCTTGGATCAGGGGGCCACTGAAGCTTTCTTT.

This chain joins TRBV6-5 and TRBJ1-1; 8 nucleotides match TRBD1. The germline V gene encodes CDR1 MNHEY and CDR2 SVGAGI. The CDR3 contains 14 residues. Trimming took 0 bases from V and 7 from J; bases not matched to a gene: 4. Here the CDR3 DNA reads TGTGCCAGCAGTTACTCGAGGACAGGGAGTGAAGCTTTCTTT. Amino acids: CASSYSRTGSEAFF.

V gene TRBV28 combines with J gene TRBJ2-2, with 7 nucleotides matching TRBD1. V was clipped by 5 bases and J by 5 bases; unmatched bases: 11. The CDR3 runs to 16 residues. Germline assignment: CDR1 MDHEN and CDR2 SYDVKM. The CDR3: CASSRSTGMGTGELFF. The CDR3, as DNA: TGTGCCAGCAGTCGCTCGACAGGGATGGGGACCGGGGAGCTGTTTTTT. The whole variable domain, remainder taken from reference TRBV28 and TRBJ2-2, is DVKVTQSSRYLVKRTGEKVFLECVQDMDHENMFWYRQDPGLGLRLIYFSYDVKMKEKGDIPEGYSVSREKKERFSLILESASTNQTSMYLCASSRSTGMGTGELFFGEGSRLTVL.

The table lists this clone with a count of one. The rearrangement links TRBV9 to TRBJ2-2; D uncertain. Germline V gene lookup returns CDR1 SGDLS and CDR2 YYNGEE. CDR3 size: 13 residues. V lost 2 bases, J lost 2 bases, and 4 bases lay in between. CDR3: CASSVSNTGELFF. CDR3 DNA sequence: TGTGCCAGCAGCGTCAGTAACACCGGGGAGCTGTTTTTT.